This T cell receptor beta chain is drawn from a study of CD8+CD57+ T cells in acquired aplastic anemia. Study-level background: Mean DNA quantity obtained from sorted CD4+ and CD8+ cells was around 3.2 ug. For CD4+ cells, healthy donors had an average of approximately 9.8 million reads.

Investigators profiled TCR beta VDJ and CDR3 from genomic DNA template. TCRdb passed the reads through MiXCR, listing each CDR3 protein once. Among hundreds of thousands of distinct CDR3 sequences, about two thirds were seen once, and the ten largest hold 4%. Study-wide findings and caveats: Patients versus controls showed no significant CD8+ Simpson's diversity difference. Patients and controls shared twenty-nine CD8+ CDR3 sequences.

As for this clonotype: As yet, its antigen is unknown. Germline is not matched at one junction end, which may reflect a read error.

There are 13 residues in the CDR3. CDR1 and CDR2 (germline): SGHTA, FQGNSA. Input material: sorted CD4+, CD8+, or CD8+CD57+ T cells (not recorded which) from PBMCs. This TCR was sampled from a human donor in good health, serving as a control. This rearrangement joins TRBV7-2 to TRBJ2-7; D gene ambiguous. CDR3 amino acids: CASSGSGRLTEAF. The CDR3 bases are TGTGCCAGCAGCGGTTCAGGTCGTTTGACTGAAGCCTTC.